Listed below are T cell receptor beta chains from one sample, sequenced in a study of beta chain features in type 1 diabetes. Assay: immunoSEQ multiplex PCR; the TCRdb copy retains only in-frame clones and omits some. This sample has fewer than 350,000 clones; about 20% occur once, and the top ten carry roughly 0.045%. Sequenced sample: naive CD4+ T cells from blood. These receptor sequences come from a woman under 30 in good health. Both conserved end residues are part of each CDR3. The D gene is left open where the match is weak. Expanded clones get a size class; other rows say once, few or many, or leave the size out.

CDR3 | DNA | D | V | size | J
CASSQGHRTSGANVLTF | TGCGCCAGCAGCCAAGGCCATCGGACTAGCGGGGCCAACGTCCTGACTTTC | TRBD2 | TRBV4-3 | NA | TRBJ2-6
CASATSGGAREQYF | TGTGCCAGCGCTACTAGCGGGGGGGCGCGTGAGCAGTACTTC | TRBD2 | TRBV6-6 | NA | TRBJ2-7
CSVTGTGFSGANVLTF | TGCAGCGTTACCGGGACAGGGTTCTCGGGGGCCAACGTCCTGACTTTC | TRBD1 | TRBV29-1 | few | TRBJ2-6
CASRGRQGYGYTF | TGTGCCAGCAGGGGTAGACAGGGTTATGGCTACACCTTC | TRBD1 | TRBV6-6 | few | TRBJ1-2
CASSPDEQFF | TGTGCCAGCAGCCCGGATGAGCAGTTCTTC | NA | TRBV9 | NA | TRBJ2-1
CASSVEQGTGAFF | TGTGCCAGCAGTGTGGAGCAGGGAACGGGAGCTTTCTTT | NA | TRBV2 | NA | TRBJ1-1
CASSPSGGASYEQYF | TGCGCCAGCAGTCCTAGCGGGGGGGCGTCCTACGAGCAGTACTTC | TRBD2 | TRBV5-1 | NA | TRBJ2-7
CATYPSYEQYF | TGTGCCACCTACCCCTCCTACGAGCAGTACTTC | NA | TRBV27 | few | TRBJ2-7
CASSELSAAGSPLHF | TGCGCCAGCAGCGAATTGTCAGCGGCCGGATCACCCCTCCACTTT | NA | TRBV5-1 | NA | TRBJ1-6
CASSVEGWETQYF | TGTGCCAGCAGCGTAGAGGGGTGGGAGACCCAGTACTTC | NA | TRBV9 | few | TRBJ2-5
CATSRDPQVPNEQYF | TGTGCCACCAGCAGAGATCCGCAGGTCCCCAACGAGCAGTACTTC | NA | TRBV15 | NA | TRBJ2-7
CASNLGGRGYEQYF | TGTGCCAGCAATCTCGGGGGACGGGGGTACGAGCAGTACTTC | NA | TRBV6-1 | NA | TRBJ2-7
CASSFNQPGQGRYNEQFF | TGCGCCAGCAGCTTCAACCAACCGGGACAGGGGCGATACAATGAGCAGTTCTTC | TRBD1 | TRBV5-1 | NA | TRBJ2-1
CASSISSVYQETQYF | TGTGCCAGTAGTATTTCATCAGTCTACCAAGAGACCCAGTACTTC | NA | TRBV19 | NA | TRBJ2-5
CASQESQYYEQYF | TGCGCCAGCCAGGAATCGCAATACTACGAGCAGTACTTC | NA | TRBV5-1 | NA | TRBJ2-7
CATSSLGRDRDEQFF | TGTGCCACCAGCAGCTTGGGGAGGGATCGGGATGAGCAGTTCTTC | TRBD2 | TRBV15 | NA | TRBJ2-1
CASSRGTASSYEQYF | TGTGCCAGCAGCCGCGGGACTGCGAGCTCCTACGAGCAGTACTTC | NA | TRBV4-2 | few | TRBJ2-7
CASSAGTSGSRDF | TGTGCCAGCAGCGCCGGGACTAGCGGGAGTAGAGACTTC | TRBD2 | TRBV5-4 | NA | TRBJ2-7
CASSQSYASEAFF | TGTGCCAGCAGCCAATCGTACGCCAGTGAAGCTTTCTTT | NA | TRBV14 | few | TRBJ1-1
CASSPLTILETQYF | TGTGCCAGCAGCCCCCTGACTATCCTAGAGACCCAGTACTTC | NA | TRBV7-8 | few | TRBJ2-5
CASSWGQRTENTEAFF | TGTGCCAGCAGCTGGGGGCAACGGACAGAGAACACTGAAGCTTTCTTT | NA | TRBV7-9 | NA | TRBJ1-1
CASSPEGSEETQYF | TGCGCCAGCAGCCCGGAGGGGTCGGAAGAGACCCAGTACTTC | NA | TRBV5-1 | few | TRBJ2-5
CASGTGAEQFF | TGTGCCAGCGGGACAGGGGCTGAGCAGTTCTTC | TRBD1 | TRBV14 | few | TRBJ2-1
CASGQGNLPDTQYF | TGTGCCAGCGGTCAGGGGAATTTGCCAGATACGCAGTATTTT | NA | TRBV7-2 | few | TRBJ2-3
CASSVAGTNTGELFF | TGTGCCAGCAGTGTAGCGGGGACGAACACCGGGGAGCTGTTTTTT | TRBD2 | TRBV25-1 | few | TRBJ2-2
CASSRGQTNEKLFF | TGCGCCAGCAGCCGTGGACAGACTAATGAAAAACTGTTTTTT | NA | TRBV5-1 | few | TRBJ1-4
CASSLGQIFYEQYF | TGCGCCAGCAGCTTGGGACAGATTTTCTACGAGCAGTACTTC | NA | TRBV5-1 | NA | TRBJ2-7
CASTLGQASNQPQHF | TGTGCCAGCACTTTAGGACAGGCTTCTAATCAGCCCCAGCATTTT | TRBD1 | TRBV2 | NA | TRBJ1-5
CASSSRLAGGQETQYF | TGTGCCAGCAGCTCCCGGCTAGCGGGGGGGCAAGAGACCCAGTACTTC | TRBD2 | TRBV5-4 | few | TRBJ2-5
CASSSGQGAHSYGYTF | TGTGCCAGCAGTTCGGGACAGGGGGCCCACTCCTATGGCTACACCTTC | TRBD1 | TRBV27 | NA | TRBJ1-2
CSGAPPGQGVHF | TGCAGCGGTGCCCCCCCGGGACAGGGGGTCCACTTT | TRBD1 | TRBV29-1 | few | TRBJ1-6
CAWTLTGGAYGYTF | TGTGCCTGGACCCTGACAGGGGGCGCTTACGGCTACACCTTC | TRBD1 | TRBV30 | few | TRBJ1-2
CASSQVLAGGQETQYF | TGCGCCAGCAGCCAAGTCCTAGCGGGGGGCCAGGAGACCCAGTACTTC | TRBD2 | TRBV4-1 | few | TRBJ2-5
CASSVAPQGGSSEQFF | TGTGCCAGCAGCGTAGCCCCTCAGGGAGGGTCGAGTGAGCAGTTCTTC | TRBD2 | TRBV9 | few | TRBJ2-1
CASSQVIGSSGMSGDTQYF | TGTGCCAGCAGCCAAGTAATCGGATCCAGCGGGATGAGTGGAGATACGCAGTATTTT | TRBD2 | TRBV4-2 | few | TRBJ2-3
CASSLGANQPQHF | TGTGCCAGCAGCTTAGGGGCTAACCAGCCCCAGCATTTT | NA | TRBV7-2 | few | TRBJ1-5
CASSVEVGNTEAFF | TGTGCCAGCAGCGTAGAAGTCGGTAACACTGAAGCTTTCTTT | NA | TRBV9 | few | TRBJ1-1
CASSLVTGTGGPDTQYF | TGCGCCAGCAGCTTGGTCACCGGGACAGGGGGGCCAGATACGCAGTATTTT | TRBD1 | TRBV5-1 | few | TRBJ2-3
CAWSSSGPREQFF | TGTGCCTGGAGTTCGAGCGGGCCCCGTGAGCAGTTCTTC | NA | TRBV30 | few | TRBJ2-1
CASSVASAKNTEAFF | TGTGCCAGCAGCGTAGCGAGCGCCAAGAACACTGAAGCTTTCTTT | NA | TRBV9 | NA | TRBJ1-1
CAWSAAGGTDTQYF | TGTGCCTGGAGTGCGGCAGGGGGAACAGATACGCAGTATTTT | TRBD1 | TRBV30 | NA | TRBJ2-3
CASRPTSGSAWETQYF | TGTGCCAGCAGGCCGACTAGCGGGAGTGCCTGGGAGACCCAGTACTTC | TRBD2 | TRBV11-2 | NA | TRBJ2-5
CASRQGGTEAFF | TGTGCCAGCAGGCAGGGGGGCACTGAAGCTTTCTTT | TRBD1 | TRBV28 | few | TRBJ1-1
CASSVSPQGSGANVLTF | TGTGCCAGCAGCGTATCTCCTCAGGGTAGTGGGGCCAACGTCCTGACTTTC | NA | TRBV7-3 | few | TRBJ2-6
CASSFPPGRGTYEQYF | TGTGCCAGCAGCTTCCCCCCGGGGAGGGGGACCTACGAGCAGTACTTC | NA | TRBV7-8 | NA | TRBJ2-7
CASSLGPREVETQYF | TGTGCCAGCAGCTTAGGGCCGCGGGAGGTGGAGACCCAGTACTTC | TRBD2 | TRBV11-2 | NA | TRBJ2-5
CASSFGSEADSYEQYF | TGTGCCAGCAGCTTCGGGTCCGAAGCGGACTCCTACGAGCAGTACTTC | NA | TRBV7-9 | few | TRBJ2-7
CAISERDRIGEQYF | TGTGCCATCAGTGAACGGGACAGGATAGGCGAGCAGTACTTC | TRBD1 | TRBV10-3 | NA | TRBJ2-7
CASSRGALRKETQYF | TGTGCCAGCAGTCGGGGGGCTCTAAGGAAAGAGACCCAGTACTTC | NA | TRBV25-1 | NA | TRBJ2-5
CASSYHHIDQPQHF | TGTGCCAGCAGCTACCACCATATTGATCAGCCCCAGCATTTT | NA | TRBV28 | NA | TRBJ1-5
CAWSLDRASSYEQYF | TGTGCCTGGAGCCTGGACAGGGCCAGCTCCTACGAGCAGTACTTC | TRBD1 | TRBV30 | NA | TRBJ2-7
CASSQVKSTYNEQFF | TGTGCCAGCAGCCAAGTCAAGAGCACCTACAATGAGCAGTTCTTC | NA | TRBV14 | NA | TRBJ2-1